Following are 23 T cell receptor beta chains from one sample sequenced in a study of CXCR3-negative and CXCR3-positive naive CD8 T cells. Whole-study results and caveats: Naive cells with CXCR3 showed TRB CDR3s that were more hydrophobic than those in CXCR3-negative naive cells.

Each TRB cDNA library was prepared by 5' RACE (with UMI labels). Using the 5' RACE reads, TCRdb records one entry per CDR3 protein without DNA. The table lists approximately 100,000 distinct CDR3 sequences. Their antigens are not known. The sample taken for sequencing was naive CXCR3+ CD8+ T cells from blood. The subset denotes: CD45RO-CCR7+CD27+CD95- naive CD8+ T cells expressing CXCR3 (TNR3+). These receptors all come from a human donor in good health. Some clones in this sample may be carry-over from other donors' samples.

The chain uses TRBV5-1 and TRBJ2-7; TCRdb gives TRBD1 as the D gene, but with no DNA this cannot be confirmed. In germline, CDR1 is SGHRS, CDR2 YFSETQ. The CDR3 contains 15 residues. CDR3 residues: CASSLAVTGTYEQYF. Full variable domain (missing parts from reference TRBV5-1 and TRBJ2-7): KAGVTQTPRYLIKTRGQQVTLSCSPISGHRSVSWYQQTPGQGLQFLFEYFSETQRNKGNFPGRFSGRQFSNSRSEMNVSTLELGDSALYLCASSLAVTGTYEQYFGPGTRLTVT.

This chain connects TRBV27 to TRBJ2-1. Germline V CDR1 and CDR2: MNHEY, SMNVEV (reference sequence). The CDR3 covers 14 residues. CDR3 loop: CASRSGSSYNEQFF.

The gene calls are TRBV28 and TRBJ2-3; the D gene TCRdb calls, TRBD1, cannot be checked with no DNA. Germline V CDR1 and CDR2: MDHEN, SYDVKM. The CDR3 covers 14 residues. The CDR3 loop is CASSGRTSPDTQYF.

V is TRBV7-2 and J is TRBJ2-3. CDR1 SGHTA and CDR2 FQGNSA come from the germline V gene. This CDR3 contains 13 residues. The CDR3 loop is CASSLIVLDTQYF.

The CDR3 is CASSEFEGASPLHF. The rearrangement uses TRBV25-1 and TRBJ1-6; as DNA is missing, the TRBD1 call by TCRdb cannot be tested. The length of the CDR3 is 14 residues. Germline values: CDR1 MGHDK, CDR2 SYGVNS.

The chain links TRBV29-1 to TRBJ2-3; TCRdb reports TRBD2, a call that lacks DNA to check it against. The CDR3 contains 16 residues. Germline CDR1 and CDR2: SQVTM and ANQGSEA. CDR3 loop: CSVDASGEASTDTQYF.

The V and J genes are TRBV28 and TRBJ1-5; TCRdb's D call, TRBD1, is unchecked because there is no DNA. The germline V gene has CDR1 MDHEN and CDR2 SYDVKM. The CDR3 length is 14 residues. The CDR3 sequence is CASSFRGSNQPQHF.

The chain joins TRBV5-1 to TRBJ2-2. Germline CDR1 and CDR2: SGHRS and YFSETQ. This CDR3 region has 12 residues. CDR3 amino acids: CASMPNTGELFF.

CDR3 protein: CASSLDKGANEQYF. V gene TRBV7-8 combines with J gene TRBJ2-7; no DNA is available, so the TRBD1 call from TCRdb remains unchecked. Germline-derived CDR1 and CDR2 are SGHVS and FQNEAQ. The CDR3 length is 14 residues.

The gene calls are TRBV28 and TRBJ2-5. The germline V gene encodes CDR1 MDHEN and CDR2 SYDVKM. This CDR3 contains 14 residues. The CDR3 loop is CASSLVVTQETQYF.

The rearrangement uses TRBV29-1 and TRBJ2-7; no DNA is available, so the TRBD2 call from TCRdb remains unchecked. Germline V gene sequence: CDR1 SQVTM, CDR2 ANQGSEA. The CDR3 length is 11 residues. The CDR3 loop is CSAQLGYEQYF.

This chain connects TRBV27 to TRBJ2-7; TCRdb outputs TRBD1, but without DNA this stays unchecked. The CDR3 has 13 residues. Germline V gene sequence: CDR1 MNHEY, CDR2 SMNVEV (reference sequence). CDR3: CASSSGTGDEQYF.

The CDR3 loop is CSARDYAQLSNTEAFF. V and J are TRBV20-1 and TRBJ1-1. CDR1 and CDR2 (germline): DFQATT, SNEGSKA (reference sequence). The CDR3 runs to 16 residues.

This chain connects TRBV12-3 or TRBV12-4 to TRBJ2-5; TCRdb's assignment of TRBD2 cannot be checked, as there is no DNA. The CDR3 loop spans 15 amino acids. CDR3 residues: CATLHSGAYQETQYF.

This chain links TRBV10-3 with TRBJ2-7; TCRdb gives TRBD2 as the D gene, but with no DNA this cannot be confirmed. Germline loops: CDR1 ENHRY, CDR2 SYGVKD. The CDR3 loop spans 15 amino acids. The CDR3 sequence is CAISDAAGGWNEQYF.

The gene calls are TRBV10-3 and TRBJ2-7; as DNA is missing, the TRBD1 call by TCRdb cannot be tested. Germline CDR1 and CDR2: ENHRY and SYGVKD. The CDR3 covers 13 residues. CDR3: CAILRGTDYEQYF.

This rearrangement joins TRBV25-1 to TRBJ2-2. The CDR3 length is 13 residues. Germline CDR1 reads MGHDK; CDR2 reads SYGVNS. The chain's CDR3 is CASSGLNTGELFF. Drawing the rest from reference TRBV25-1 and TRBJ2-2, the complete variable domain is EADIYQTPRYLVIGTGKKITLECSQTMGHDKMYWYQQDPGMELHLIHYSYGVNSTEKGDLSSESTVSRIRTEHFPLTLESARPSHTSQYLCASSGLNTGELFFGEGSRLTVL.

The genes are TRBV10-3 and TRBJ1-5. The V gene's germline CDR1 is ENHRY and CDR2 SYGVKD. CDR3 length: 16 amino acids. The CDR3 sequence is CAISESIGTSNQPQHF.

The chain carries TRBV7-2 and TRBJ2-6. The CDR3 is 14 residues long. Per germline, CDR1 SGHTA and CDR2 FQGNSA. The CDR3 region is CASSTSGGANVLTF.

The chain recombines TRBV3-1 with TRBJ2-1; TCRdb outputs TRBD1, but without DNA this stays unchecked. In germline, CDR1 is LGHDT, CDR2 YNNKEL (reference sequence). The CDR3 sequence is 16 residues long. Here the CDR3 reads CASSQVPGQGVYEQFF.

CDR3: CASSLGGRGWTEAFF. The genes are TRBV12-3 or TRBV12-4 and TRBJ1-1; TCRdb outputs TRBD1, but without DNA this stays unchecked. CDR3 length: 15 amino acids.

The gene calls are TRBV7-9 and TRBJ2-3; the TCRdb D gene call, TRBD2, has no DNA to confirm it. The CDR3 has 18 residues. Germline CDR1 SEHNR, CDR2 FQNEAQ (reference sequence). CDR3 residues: CASSSGLALVPSTDTQYF.

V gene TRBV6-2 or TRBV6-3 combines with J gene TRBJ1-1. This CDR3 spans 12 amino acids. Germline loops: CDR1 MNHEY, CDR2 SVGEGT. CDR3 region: CASSYWDTEAFF.